The clone carrying this TCR beta chain was recorded many times. These data originate in a study of regulatory T cells in long-lasting Graves disease. The time point denotes: newly diagnosed GD, antithyroid drugs for less than 3 months. Isolated PBMC RNA provided the starting material for the TCR library. CDR3 length: 15 amino acids. V was shortened by 7 bases and J by 1 base, with 14 bases between the two germline ends. CDR1 and CDR2 (germline): MDHEN, SYDVKM. Library construction for TCR beta used iRepertoire HTBI primers and Arm-PCR of CDR3 regions. One entry per CDR3 protein results from TCRdb running MiXCR on the multiplex PCR reads. Of approximately 470,000 distinct CDR3 sequences listed, under 20% are singletons. These data were also filed under a second study, of T cells in Graves' hyperthyroidism and ophthalmopathy.

Sample: peripheral blood mononuclear cells (PBMCs), taken at new diagnosis, from a patient treated with antithyroid drugs. This TCR derives from a man aged 40-50 years with Graves disease. This sequence joins TRBV28 and TRBJ2-1; D remains unclear. The CDR3 DNA follows: TGTGCCAGCACCAAATCAGGTGGTTCCTACAATGAGCAGTTCTTC. This gives the protein CASTKSGGSYNEQFF.